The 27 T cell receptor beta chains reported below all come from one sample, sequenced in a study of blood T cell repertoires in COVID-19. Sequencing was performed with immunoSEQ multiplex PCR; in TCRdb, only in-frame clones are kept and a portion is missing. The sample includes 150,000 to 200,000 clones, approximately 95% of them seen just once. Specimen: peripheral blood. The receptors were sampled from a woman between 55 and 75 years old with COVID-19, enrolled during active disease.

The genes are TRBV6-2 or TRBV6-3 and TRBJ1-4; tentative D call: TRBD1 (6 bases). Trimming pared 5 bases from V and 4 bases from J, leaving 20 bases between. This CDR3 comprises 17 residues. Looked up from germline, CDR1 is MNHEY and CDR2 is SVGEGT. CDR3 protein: CASSPMGGQRGNEKLFF. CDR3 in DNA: TGTGCCAGCAGTCCAATGGGGGGGCAGCGTGGTAATGAAAAACTGTTTTTT.

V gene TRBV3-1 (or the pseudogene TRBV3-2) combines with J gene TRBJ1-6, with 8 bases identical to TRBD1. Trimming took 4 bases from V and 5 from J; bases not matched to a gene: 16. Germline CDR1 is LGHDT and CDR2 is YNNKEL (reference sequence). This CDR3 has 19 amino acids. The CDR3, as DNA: TGTGCCAGCAGCCCTATGATGAAACAGACGACAGGGGATAATTCACCCCTCCACTTT. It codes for CASSPMMKQTTGDNSPLHF.

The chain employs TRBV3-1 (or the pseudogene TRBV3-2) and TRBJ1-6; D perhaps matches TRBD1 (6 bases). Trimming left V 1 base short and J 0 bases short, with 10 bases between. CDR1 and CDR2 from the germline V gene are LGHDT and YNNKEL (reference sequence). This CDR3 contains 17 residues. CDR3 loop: CASSQVQDSSYNSPLHF. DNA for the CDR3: TGTGCCAGCAGCCAAGTACAGGACAGCTCCTATAATTCACCCCTCCACTTT.

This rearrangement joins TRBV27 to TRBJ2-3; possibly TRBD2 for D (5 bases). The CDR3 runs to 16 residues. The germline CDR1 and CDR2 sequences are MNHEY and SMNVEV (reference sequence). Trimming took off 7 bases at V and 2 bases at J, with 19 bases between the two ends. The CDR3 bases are TGTGCCAGCAAACCCCGGAAGCGGCCCCCCACAGATACGCAGTATTTT. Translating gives CASKPRKRPPTDTQYF.

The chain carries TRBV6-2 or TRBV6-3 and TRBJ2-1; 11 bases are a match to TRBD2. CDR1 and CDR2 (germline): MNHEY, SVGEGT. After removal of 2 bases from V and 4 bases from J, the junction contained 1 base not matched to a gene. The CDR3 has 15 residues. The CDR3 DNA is TGTGCCAGCAGTTACCCTAGCGGGGGGTACAATGAGCAGTTCTTC. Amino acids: CASSYPSGGYNEQFF.

The CDR3 DNA is TGTGCCAGTAGTATAGAGGTAGAGAGCACTGAAGCTTTCTTT. This codes for CASSIEVESTEAFF. The chain is built from TRBV19 and TRBJ1-1; D is unresolved. The CDR3 is 14 residues long. V lost 0 bases and J 4 bases, leaving 9 bases between the germline ends. Germline lookup yields CDR1 LNHDA and CDR2 SQIVND (reference sequence).

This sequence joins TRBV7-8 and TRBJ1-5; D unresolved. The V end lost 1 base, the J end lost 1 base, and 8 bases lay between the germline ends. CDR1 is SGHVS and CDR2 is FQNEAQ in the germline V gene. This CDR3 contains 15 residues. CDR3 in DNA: TGTGCCAGCAGCTTAGAACGGGAAAGCAATCAGCCCCAGCATTTT. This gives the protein CASSLERESNQPQHF.

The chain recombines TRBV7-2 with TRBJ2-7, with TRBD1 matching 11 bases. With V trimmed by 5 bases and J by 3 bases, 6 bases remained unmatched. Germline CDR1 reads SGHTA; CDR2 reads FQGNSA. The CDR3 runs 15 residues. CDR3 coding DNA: TGTGCCAGCAGCCGTACCGGGACAGGGGGCTACGAGCAGTACTTC. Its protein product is CASSRTGTGGYEQYF.

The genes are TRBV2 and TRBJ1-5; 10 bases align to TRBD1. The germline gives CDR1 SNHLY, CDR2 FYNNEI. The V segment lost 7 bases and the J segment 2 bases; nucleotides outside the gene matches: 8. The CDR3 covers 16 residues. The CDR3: CASTDRGLGGNQPQHF. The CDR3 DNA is TGTGCCAGCACTGACAGGGGGCTAGGCGGCAATCAGCCCCAGCATTTT.

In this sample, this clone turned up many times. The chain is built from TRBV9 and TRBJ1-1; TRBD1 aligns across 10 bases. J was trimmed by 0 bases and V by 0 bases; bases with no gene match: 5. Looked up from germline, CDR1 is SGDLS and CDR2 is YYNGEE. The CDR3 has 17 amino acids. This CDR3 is CASSVARDRGMNTEAFF. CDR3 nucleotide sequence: TGTGCCAGCAGCGTAGCCCGGGACAGGGGCATGAACACTGAAGCTTTCTTT. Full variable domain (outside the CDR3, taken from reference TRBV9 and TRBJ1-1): DSGVTQTPKHLITATGQRVTLRCSPRSGDLSVYWYQQSLDQGLQFLIQYYNGEERAKGNILERFSAQQFPDLHSELNLSSLELGDSALYFCASSVARDRGMNTEAFFGQGTRLTVV.

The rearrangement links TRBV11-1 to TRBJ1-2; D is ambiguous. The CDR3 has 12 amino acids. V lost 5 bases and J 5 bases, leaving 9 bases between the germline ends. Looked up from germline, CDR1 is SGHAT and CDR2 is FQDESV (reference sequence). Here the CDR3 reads CASSRANYGYTF. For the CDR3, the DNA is TGTGCCAGCAGCCGCGCGAATTATGGCTACACCTTC.

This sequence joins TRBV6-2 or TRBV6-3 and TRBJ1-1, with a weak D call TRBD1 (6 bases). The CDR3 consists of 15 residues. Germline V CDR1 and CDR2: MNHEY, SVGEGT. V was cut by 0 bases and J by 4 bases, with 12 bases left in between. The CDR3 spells CASSYSTGGITEAFF. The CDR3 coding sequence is TGTGCCAGCAGTTACTCGACGGGGGGCATCACTGAAGCTTTCTTT.

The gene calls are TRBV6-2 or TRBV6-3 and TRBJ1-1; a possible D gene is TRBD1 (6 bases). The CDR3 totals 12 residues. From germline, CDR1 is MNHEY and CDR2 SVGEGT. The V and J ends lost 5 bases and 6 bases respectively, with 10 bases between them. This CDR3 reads CASSRDIAEAFF. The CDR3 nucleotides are TGTGCCAGCAGTCGGGACATAGCTGAAGCTTTCTTT.

CDR3 sequence reads: CASSLRVDYGYTF. The CDR3 coding sequence is TGTGCCAGCAGCTTGCGGGTTGACTATGGCTACACCTTC. The chain has TRBV7-9 and TRBJ1-2; the D is unclear. The length of the CDR3 is 13 residues. The V gene lost 3 bases and the J gene lost 3 bases, with 8 bases spanning the gap. CDR1 is SEHNR, CDR2 FQNEAQ, per germline (reference sequence).

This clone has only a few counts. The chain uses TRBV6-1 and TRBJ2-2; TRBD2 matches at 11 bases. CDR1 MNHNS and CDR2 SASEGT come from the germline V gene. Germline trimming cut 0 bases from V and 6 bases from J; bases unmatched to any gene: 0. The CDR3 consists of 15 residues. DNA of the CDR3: TGTGCCAGCAGTGAAGCTAGCGGGGGGGCCGGGGAGCTGTTTTTT. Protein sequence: CASSEASGGAGELFF.

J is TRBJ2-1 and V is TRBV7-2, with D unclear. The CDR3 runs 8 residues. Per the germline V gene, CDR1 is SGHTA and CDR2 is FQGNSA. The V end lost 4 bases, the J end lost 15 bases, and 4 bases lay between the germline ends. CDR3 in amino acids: CASSSGFF. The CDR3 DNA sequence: TGTGCCAGCAGCTCGGGGTTCTTC.

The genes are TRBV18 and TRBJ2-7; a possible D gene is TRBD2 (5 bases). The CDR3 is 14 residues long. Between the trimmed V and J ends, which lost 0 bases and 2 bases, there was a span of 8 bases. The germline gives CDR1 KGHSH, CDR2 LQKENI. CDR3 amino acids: CASSPPSLAYEQYF. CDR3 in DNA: TGTGCCAGCTCACCACCTTCACTAGCCTACGAGCAGTACTTC.

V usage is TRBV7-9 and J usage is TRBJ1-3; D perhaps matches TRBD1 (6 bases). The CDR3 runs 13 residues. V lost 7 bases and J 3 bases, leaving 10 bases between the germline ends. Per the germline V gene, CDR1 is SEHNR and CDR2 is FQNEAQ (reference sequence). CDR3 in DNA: TGTGCCAGCACGGCAGGGGTTGGAAACACCATATATTTT. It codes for CASTAGVGNTIYF. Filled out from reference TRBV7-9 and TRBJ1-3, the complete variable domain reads DTGVSQNPRHKITKRGQNVTFRCDPISEHNRLYWYRQTLGQGPEFLTYFQNEAQLEKSRLLSDRFSAERPKGSFSTLEIQRTEQGDSAMYLCASTAGVGNTIYFGEGSWLTVV.

CDR3 protein: CASRGRTAGNEKLFF. CDR3 in DNA: TGTGCCAGCAGGGGGAGGACGGCGGGTAATGAAAAACTGTTTTTT. V and J are TRBV4-2 and TRBJ1-4; no definite D call. The CDR3 covers 15 residues. Trimming removed 6 bases at V and 4 bases at J, with 15 bases between. CDR1 is LGHNA and CDR2 is YNFKEQ in the germline V gene.

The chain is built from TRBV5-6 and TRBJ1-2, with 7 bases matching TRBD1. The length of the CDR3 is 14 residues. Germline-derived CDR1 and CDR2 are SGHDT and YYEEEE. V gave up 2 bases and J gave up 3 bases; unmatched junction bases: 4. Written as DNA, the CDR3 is TGTGCCAGCAGCTTAACGACAGGGTACTATGGCTACACCTTC. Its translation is CASSLTTGYYGYTF.

CDR3 sequence reads: CASSVGRAGETQYF. CDR3 coding DNA: TGTGCCAGCAGCGTAGGCAGGGCTGGAGAGACCCAGTACTTC. J is TRBJ2-5 and V is TRBV9; D might be TRBD1 (5 bases). The germline CDR1 and CDR2 sequences are SGDLS and YYNGEE. The germline V and J ends were trimmed by 0 bases and 4 bases, with 10 bases remaining between them. This CDR3 is 14 amino acids long.

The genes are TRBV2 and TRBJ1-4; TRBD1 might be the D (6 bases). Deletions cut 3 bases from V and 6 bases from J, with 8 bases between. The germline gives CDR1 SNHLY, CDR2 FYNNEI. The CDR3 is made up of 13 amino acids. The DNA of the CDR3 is TGTGCCAGCAGTGACAGGGGCTATGAAAAACTGTTTTTT. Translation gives CASSDRGYEKLFF.

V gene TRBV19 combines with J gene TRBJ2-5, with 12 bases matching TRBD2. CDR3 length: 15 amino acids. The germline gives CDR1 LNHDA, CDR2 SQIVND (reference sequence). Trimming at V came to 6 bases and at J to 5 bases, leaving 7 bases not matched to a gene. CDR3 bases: TGTGCCAGTAGGCAACTAGCGGGGGGAGTGGAGACCCAGTACTTC. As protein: CASRQLAGGVETQYF.

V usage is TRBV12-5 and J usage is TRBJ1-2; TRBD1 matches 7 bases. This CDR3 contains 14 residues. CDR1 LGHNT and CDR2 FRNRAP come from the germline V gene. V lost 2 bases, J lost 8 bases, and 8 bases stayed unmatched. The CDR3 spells CASGLTDRVGGYTF. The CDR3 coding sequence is TGTGCTAGTGGTTTGACCGACAGGGTGGGGGGCTACACCTTC.

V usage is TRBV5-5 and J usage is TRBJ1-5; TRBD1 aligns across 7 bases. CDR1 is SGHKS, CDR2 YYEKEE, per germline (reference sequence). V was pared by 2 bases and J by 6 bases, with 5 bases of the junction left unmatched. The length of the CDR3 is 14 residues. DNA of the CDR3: TGTGCCAGCAGCTTTTCAGGGGGGAGTCAGCCCCAGCATTTT. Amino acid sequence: CASSFSGGSQPQHF.

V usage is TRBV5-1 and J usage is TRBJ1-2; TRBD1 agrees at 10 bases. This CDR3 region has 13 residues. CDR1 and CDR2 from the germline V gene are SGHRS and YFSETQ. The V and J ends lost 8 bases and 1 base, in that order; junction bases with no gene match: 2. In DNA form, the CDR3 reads TGCGCCAGTGGGACAGGGGATAACTATGGCTACACCTTC. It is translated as CASGTGDNYGYTF.

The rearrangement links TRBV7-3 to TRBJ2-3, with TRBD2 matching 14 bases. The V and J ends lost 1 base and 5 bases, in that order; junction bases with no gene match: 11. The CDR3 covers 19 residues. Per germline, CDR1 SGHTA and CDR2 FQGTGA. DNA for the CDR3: TGTGCCAGCAGCTTAAGACTAGCGGGGGGGCCTGGGTCCCTAGATACGCAGTATTTT. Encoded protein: CASSLRLAGGPGSLDTQYF.